These T cell receptor beta chains were read from a single sample in a study of blood T cell repertoires in COVID-19. Sequenced by immunoSEQ multiplex PCR; TCRdb stores in-frame clones only, minus some. The sample contains some 320,000 clones, more than 90% of which appear only once. Material for sequencing was PBMCs or T cells enriched from blood (not recorded which). These receptors all stem from a man in his sixties who had recovered from COVID-19. Each CDR3 is given with its conserved first and last residue. The order of the fields is D gene, CDR3 length, V gene, J gene, clone size, CDR3 protein, CDR3 DNA. The D gene is left open where the match is weak. Clone size is stated in some rows and not others, as once, few, many or a class when expanded.

D: TRBD2; length: 16; V: TRBV6-2/TRBV6-3; J: TRBJ2-2; size: once; CDR3: CASSYSTGLDTGELFF; DNA: TGTGCCAGCAGTTACTCGACGGGACTAGACACCGGGGAGCTGTTTTTT
D: TRBD2; length: 20; V: TRBV4-2; J: TRBJ2-1; size: -; CDR3: CASSQDRLIRGLADHNEQFF; DNA: TGTGCCAGCAGCCAAGATCGTTTGATAAGGGGACTAGCGGACCACAATGAGCAGTTCTTC
D: TRBD2; length: 16; V: TRBV20-1; J: TRBJ2-3; size: -; CDR3: CSASSGLAGGKDTQYF; DNA: TGCAGTGCTAGTTCCGGACTAGCGGGGGGGAAGGATACGCAGTATTTT
D: TRBD1; length: 14; V: TRBV9; J: TRBJ2-7; size: -; CDR3: CASSVGAGGYEQYF; DNA: TGTGCCAGCAGCGTAGGTGCAGGGGGCTACGAGCAGTACTTC
D: TRBD1; length: 15; V: TRBV29-1; J: TRBJ2-1; size: -; CDR3: CSINPGTGEGNEQFF; DNA: TGCAGCATAAACCCTGGGACAGGGGAAGGCAATGAGCAGTTCTTC
D: -; length: 17; V: TRBV27; J: TRBJ2-2; size: -; CDR3: CASSLYGGAGNTGELFF; DNA: TGTGCCAGCAGTTTATATGGAGGGGCAGGGAACACCGGGGAGCTGTTTTTT
D: -; length: 15; V: TRBV9; J: TRBJ1-2; size: -; CDR3: CASSPPAAGYHGYTF; DNA: TGTGCCAGCAGCCCCCCCGCCGCAGGGTATCATGGCTACACCTTC
D: -; length: 14; V: TRBV6-5; J: TRBJ1-2; size: -; CDR3: CASGEGEAVHGYTF; DNA: TGTGCCAGCGGAGAGGGCGAGGCAGTCCATGGCTACACCTTC
D: -; length: 13; V: TRBV14; J: TRBJ1-1; size: once; CDR3: CASSRVRGAEAFF; DNA: TGTGCCAGCAGCCGGGTCCGGGGGGCTGAAGCTTTCTTT
D: -; length: 15; V: TRBV7-6; J: TRBJ1-5; size: -; CDR3: CASSLTGEKNQPQHF; DNA: TGTGCCAGCAGCTTAACCGGGGAGAAGAATCAGCCCCAGCATTTT
D: -; length: 16; V: TRBV24-1; J: TRBJ2-1; size: -; CDR3: CATSDPGKGLYNEQFF; DNA: TGTGCCACCAGTGACCCCGGGAAGGGCTTGTACAATGAGCAGTTCTTC
D: -; length: 15; V: TRBV18; J: TRBJ1-4; size: -; CDR3: CASHSTGGQAEKLFF; DNA: TGTGCCAGCCACTCCACCGGGGGGCAAGCGGAAAAACTGTTTTTT
D: TRBD2; length: 17; V: TRBV13; J: TRBJ2-3; size: -; CDR3: CASSLGGGSPSTDTQYF; DNA: TGTGCCAGCAGCTTAGGCGGCGGGAGCCCTAGCACAGATACGCAGTATTTT
D: TRBD2; length: 18; V: TRBV4-1; J: TRBJ2-1; size: -; CDR3: CASSQGLRTSGRYNEQFF; DNA: TGCGCCAGCAGCCAAGGTCTCCGGACTAGCGGGAGGTACAATGAGCAGTTCTTC
D: -; length: 12; V: TRBV12-3/TRBV12-4; J: TRBJ1-2; size: -; CDR3: CASSLARYGYTF; DNA: TGTGCCAGCAGTTTAGCCAGATATGGCTACACCTTC
D: -; length: 17; V: TRBV7-9; J: TRBJ1-1; size: -; CDR3: CASSLVFGGGANTEAFF; DNA: TGTGCCAGCAGCTTAGTTTTTGGGGGGGGTGCAAACACTGAAGCTTTCTTT
D: TRBD1; length: 16; V: TRBV10-1; J: TRBJ1-1; size: -; CDR3: CAKLPDRDYGDTEAFF; DNA: TGCGCCAAATTGCCGGACAGGGACTATGGGGACACTGAAGCTTTCTTT
D: TRBD1; length: 15; V: TRBV6-5; J: TRBJ1-1; size: -; CDR3: CASNSKQGRRTEAFF; DNA: TGTGCCAGCAACTCAAAACAGGGGAGACGTACTGAAGCTTTCTTT
D: TRBD1; length: 16; V: TRBV9; J: TRBJ2-2; size: -; CDR3: CASSPTGTGKAGELFF; DNA: TGTGCCAGCAGCCCAACCGGGACAGGGAAGGCCGGGGAGCTGTTTTTT
D: -; length: 14; V: TRBV5-4; J: TRBJ1-2; size: -; CDR3: CASSLTGQDYGYTF; DNA: TGTGCCAGCAGCTTGACGGGACAAGACTATGGCTACACCTTC
D: TRBD1; length: 13; V: TRBV5-4; J: TRBJ2-5; size: once; CDR3: CASSQQGKETQYF; DNA: TGTGCCAGCAGCCAACAGGGGAAAGAGACCCAGTACTTC
D: -; length: 13; V: TRBV30; J: TRBJ1-1; size: -; CDR3: CAWSVLRTEEAFF; DNA: TGTGCCTGGAGTGTACTTCGGACAGAAGAAGCTTTCTTT
D: -; length: 19; V: TRBV5-4; J: TRBJ1-1; size: -; CDR3: CASSLAGGGGGRVNTEAFF; DNA: TGTGCCAGCAGCTTGGCTGGTGGGGGTGGGGGCAGGGTGAACACTGAAGCTTTCTTT